This entry concerns a single T cell receptor (beta chain). These data originate in a study of blood T cell repertoires in COVID-19. The wider study: Specimens from acute and convalescent COVID-19 originated in the United States, Italy and Spain.

In the original analysis: It was from reference gene primer amplification that nucleated cell counts were estimated. Sequencing was performed with immunoSEQ multiplex PCR; in TCRdb, only in-frame clones are kept and a portion is missing. The V and J calls and clone size are taken from that table; D and trimming were inferred from the DNA. This repertoire shows around 76,000 clones, roughly 80% found once; its top ten account for about 6.9%. With 6 bases removed from V and 0 bases from J, the gap between germline ends came to 9 bases. Germline V gene lookup returns CDR1 MNHEY and CDR2 SVGAGI. CDR3 length: 14 residues.

This chain joins TRBV6-5 and TRBJ1-5, with D hard to call. The specimen sequenced was peripheral blood. This clonotype was obtained from a man in his thirties or forties with COVID-19, enrolled during active disease. The CDR3 protein is CASRYRDSNQPQHF. The CDR3 region has the DNA TGTGCCAGCAGGTACAGAGATAGCAATCAGCCCCAGCATTTT.